This T cell receptor (beta chain) is drawn from a study of blood T cell repertoires in COVID-19. Methods used by the authors: Nucleated cell number was recorded as an estimate derived from reference gene primer amplification. Assay used: immunoSEQ multiplex PCR; TCRdb lists only in-frame clones, some missing. The DNA gave D and trimming, while V, J and clone size come from that table. Among a few hundred thousand clones listed, around 78% were seen once. The receptor was isolated from a man aged 55 to 69 who had recovered from COVID-19. The source material was peripheral blood.

In DNA form, the CDR3 reads TGCGCCAGCAGCCAACCCCGGCTAGCGGGGAGCGTGGAGACCCAGTACTTC. It translates to CASSQPRLAGSVETQYF. The V and J genes are TRBV4-1 and TRBJ2-5; 9 bases match TRBD2. The germline V gene encodes CDR1 MGHRA and CDR2 YSYEKL. There are 17 residues in the CDR3. Trimming at V came to 2 bases and at J to 5 bases, leaving 12 bases not matched to a gene.